The present entry profiles one T cell receptor (beta chain) with its context. The antigen is undetermined. Template material for amplifying TCR beta CDR3 regions consisted of RNA transcripts. First-round RT-PCR with HTBI primers amplified the TCR CDR3 region. A single record per CDR3 protein comes from TCRdb applying MiXCR to the multiplex PCR reads. The sample has approximately 270,000 distinct CDR3 sequences, approximately 14% seen once. The data are from a study of T cells in Graves' hyperthyroidism and ophthalmopathy. The study's findings and limits: The authors' 13 V-J model separated ophthalmopathy from stable hyperthyroidism.

This clonotype was obtained from a woman aged 40 to 50 with Graves' hyperthyroidism that later progressed to Graves' ophthalmopathy. The specimen sequenced was blood.

As DNA, the CDR3 is TGTGCCAGCAGCCAAGCTCTGACAGGTTACGAGCAGTACTTC. This gives the protein CASSQALTGYEQYF. This chain uses TRBV16 with TRBJ2-7, with D tentatively TRBD1 (6 bases). From germline, CDR1 is KGHSY and CDR2 FQNENV. The V and J ends lost 2 bases and 4 bases respectively, with 12 bases between them. The CDR3 runs to 14 residues.